These T cell receptor beta chains were read from a single sample in a study of T cell responses to AZD1222 COVID-19 vaccine. Assay used: immunoSEQ multiplex PCR; TCRdb lists only in-frame clones, some missing. The sample has 120,000 or so clones, approximately 88% seen once; the top ten hold 4.5% to 6%. The sequencing used peripheral blood, collected on day 0 of AZD1222 vaccination. The receptors stem from an adult in good health. Both conserved end residues are part of each CDR3. Fields, in order: V gene, clone size, J gene, D gene, CDR3 DNA, CDR3 protein. The D gene is left open where the match is weak. Clone sizes are given selectively: once, few, many, or a class where the clone is expanded.

>TRBV27|-|TRBJ2-3|-
TGTGCCAGCAGTTTAACCTGGGGAGATACGCAGTATTTT
CASSLTWGDTQYF
>TRBV6-1|-|TRBJ2-7|-
TGTGCCAGCAGTGAAAGGGGTGAGCAGTACTTC
CASSERGEQYF
>TRBV9|-|TRBJ2-2|TRBD2
TGTGCCAGCAGCCCCAGACTAGCGGGGGGGAGGACCGGGGAGCTGTTTTTT
CASSPRLAGGRTGELFF
>TRBV7-2|once|TRBJ2-5|TRBD2
TGTGCCAGCAGCTTAGGACCAGCGGGGGGTCCTCAAGAGACCCAGTACTTC
CASSLGPAGGPQETQYF
>TRBV7-3|-|TRBJ1-6|-
TGTGCCAGCAGCCCCGGACAGAATTCACCCCTCCACTTT
CASSPGQNSPLHF
>TRBV5-1|-|TRBJ2-1|TRBD2
TGCGCCAGCAGCTTGGCCGCGGGACTAGCGGGGGGCCGGGGATTCTTC
CASSLAAGLAGGRGFF
>TRBV7-6|-|TRBJ2-7|-
TGTGCCAGCAGCCCTCTGGGTCTAGACTCCTTGGGCGAGCAGTACTTC
CASSPLGLDSLGEQYF
>TRBV7-9|-|TRBJ2-1|TRBD2
TGTGCCAGCAGCCCTTATGGGCGGGAGGGGGACAATGAGCAGTTCTTC
CASSPYGREGDNEQFF
>TRBV6-2/TRBV6-3|-|TRBJ1-6|-
TGTGCCAGCAGTCGGGAGCGGGATTCACCCCTCCACTTT
CASSRERDSPLHF
>TRBV10-3|-|TRBJ2-2|TRBD2
TGTGCCATCAGTGAGGTCCTAGCGGGAGCGGCCGGGGAGCTGTTTTTT
CAISEVLAGAAGELFF
>TRBV3-1/TRBV3-2|once|TRBJ1-1|-
TGTGCCAGCAGTCGCGCAGGGTACACTGAAGCTTTCTTT
CASSRAGYTEAFF
>TRBV3-1/TRBV3-2|-|TRBJ2-2|-
TGTGCCAGCAGCCAAGGTCTAGCGCCTAACACCGGGGAGCTGTTTTTT
CASSQGLAPNTGELFF
>TRBV5-6|-|TRBJ2-7|TRBD2
TGTGCCAGCAGCCTAGGACTAGCGGGAGCGAAGCAGTACTTC
CASSLGLAGAKQYF
>TRBV10-3|-|TRBJ1-2|-
TGTGCCATCAGTGAAGGTGGGCAGGCCTATGGCTACACCTTC
CAISEGGQAYGYTF
>TRBV4-1|-|TRBJ1-5|TRBD1
TGCGCCAGCAGCCACTTTAGGGCCCCAACAGGGGGTAGCAATCAGCCCCAGCATTTT
CASSHFRAPTGGSNQPQHF
>TRBV30|-|TRBJ2-5|-
TGTGCCTGGAGTCTTATCGAGGAGACCCAGTACTTC
CAWSLIEETQYF
>TRBV12-3/TRBV12-4|-|TRBJ1-5|-
TGTGCCAGCACCCATATAGATCAGCCCCAGCATTTT
CASTHIDQPQHF
>TRBV2|-|TRBJ1-4|-
TGTGCCAGCAGTGGGACAGAAGGAACTAATGAAAAACTGTTTTTT
CASSGTEGTNEKLFF
>TRBV6-2/TRBV6-3|-|TRBJ2-2|-
TGTGCCAGCAGTTTTCTTTTGGCGGGGGCTCCGAACACCGGGGAGCTGTTTTTT
CASSFLLAGAPNTGELFF
>TRBV4-3|-|TRBJ1-5|-
TGCGCCAGCAGCCCCACACGGGCCGAGGGGAGTCAGCCCCAGCATTTT
CASSPTRAEGSQPQHF
>TRBV5-1|-|TRBJ2-7|-
TGCGCCAGCAGCTTGGTCGGGGCATCCTACTACGAGCAGTACTTC
CASSLVGASYYEQYF
>TRBV28|-|TRBJ2-1|TRBD1
TGTGCCAGCAGGGTTTCCGGGACAGGGTTCAATGAGCAGTTCTTC
CASRVSGTGFNEQFF
>TRBV9|-|TRBJ1-6|-
TGTGCCAGCAGCGTAGGGCCGGGTTTGAGGAATTCACCCCTCCACTTT
CASSVGPGLRNSPLHF
>TRBV28|-|TRBJ1-5|TRBD1
TGTGCCAGCAGTTTATCGGGACAGGGTGGCCAGCCCCAGCATTTT
CASSLSGQGGQPQHF
>TRBV3-1/TRBV3-2|-|TRBJ2-7|-
TGTGCCAGCAGCCGGGCGGTTAGCTCCTACGAGCAGTACTTC
CASSRAVSSYEQYF
>TRBV7-3|-|TRBJ2-1|-
TGTGCCAGCAGCTTAGACAGCTTATACAATGAGCAGTTCTTC
CASSLDSLYNEQFF